Presented here are 5 T cell receptor beta chains from one specimen sequenced in a study of T cell responses to AZD1222 COVID-19 vaccine (TCRdb year 2021). Reading the label with the study, this specimen's time point is: baseline before first vaccination. The library was prepared using the immunoSEQ multiplex PCR assay. The table comes from immuneACCESS by way of TCRdb, which keeps in-frame sequences with V and J called. Part of the clones is missing from these tables; in studies checked, under half for an unresolved V gene and the rest for unknown reasons. For this sample there are about 97,000 clones; 84% appear just once. The ten top clones hold around 15% of the sample. The input for sequencing was peripheral blood, taken on day 0 of AZD1222 vaccination. These receptors originate from an adult in good health.

The chain couples TRBV10-3 to TRBJ1-3; D possibly corresponds to TRBD1 (6 bases). The CDR3 totals 14 residues. V lost 3 bases and J lost 5, with 11 bases in between. In germline, CDR1 is ENHRY, CDR2 SYGVKD. CDR3 DNA: TGTGCCATCAGTGAAGTCAGGGGAAGAAACACCATATATTTT. This translates into CAISEVRGRNTIYF.

This clone was picked up a small number of times. The chain links TRBV2 to TRBJ1-1; D might be TRBD1 (6 bases). This CDR3 is 13 amino acids long. The germline V gene encodes CDR1 SNHLY and CDR2 FYNNEI. V was trimmed by 7 bases and J by 4 bases, leaving 13 bases between them. CDR3 region: CASILTGITEAFF. The CDR3 nucleotides are TGTGCCAGCATCCTCACAGGGATCACTGAAGCTTTCTTT.

The chain joins TRBV7-9 to TRBJ1-5, with 10 bases matching TRBD1. The CDR3 totals 18 residues. Per the germline V gene, CDR1 is SEHNR and CDR2 is FQNEAQ (reference sequence). Trimming removed 5 bases from V and 0 bases from J; junction bases left unmatched: 10. CDR3 region: CASSAGQGDYDSNQPQHF. The CDR3 DNA sequence: TGTGCCAGCAGCGCCGGACAGGGGGACTACGATAGCAATCAGCCCCAGCATTTT.

The chain carries TRBV3-1 (or the pseudogene TRBV3-2) and TRBJ2-7, with unresolved D. The CDR3 contains 11 residues. Germline V gives CDR1 LGHDT, CDR2 YNNKEL (reference sequence). V lost 2 bases and J lost 12, with 11 bases in between. The CDR3 sequence: CASSQPPVLYF. CDR3 bases: TGTGCCAGCAGCCAACCTCCAGTTCTGTACTTC.

Only a few counts were recorded for this clone. The chain joins TRBV11-3 to TRBJ1-6; D gene ambiguous. The CDR3 extends over 18 amino acids. Per germline, CDR1 SGHNT and CDR2 YENEEA. V gave up 0 bases and J gave up 0 bases, with 12 bases separating them. The DNA for the CDR3 is TGTGCCAGCAGCTTAGACCCACTCCGCGCCTCCTATAATTCACCCCTCCACTTT. Translating gives CASSLDPLRASYNSPLHF.